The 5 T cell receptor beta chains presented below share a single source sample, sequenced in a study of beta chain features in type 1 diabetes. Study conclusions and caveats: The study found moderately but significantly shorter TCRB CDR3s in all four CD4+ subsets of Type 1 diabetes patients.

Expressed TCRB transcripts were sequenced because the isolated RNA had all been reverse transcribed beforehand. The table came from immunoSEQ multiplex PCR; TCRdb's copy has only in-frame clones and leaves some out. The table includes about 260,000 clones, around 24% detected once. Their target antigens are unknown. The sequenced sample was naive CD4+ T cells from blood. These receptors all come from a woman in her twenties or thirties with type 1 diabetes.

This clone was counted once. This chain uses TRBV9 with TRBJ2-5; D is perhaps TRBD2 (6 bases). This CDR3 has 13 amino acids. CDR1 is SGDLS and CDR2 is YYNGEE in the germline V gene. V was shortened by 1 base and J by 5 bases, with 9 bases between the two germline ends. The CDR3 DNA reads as TGTGCCAGCAGCGTAACGGGAGTCGAGACCCAGTACTTC. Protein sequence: CASSVTGVETQYF.

The CDR3 DNA reads as TGTGCCAGCAGCGCCACAGGGGGCTATGGCTACACCTTC. Translating it yields CASSATGGYGYTF. The chain combines TRBV5-6 with TRBJ1-2; TRBD1 agrees at 8 bases. V shed 4 bases and J 4 bases; nucleotides not matched to a gene: 3. Germline V gene sequence: CDR1 SGHDT, CDR2 YYEEEE. The CDR3 is 13 amino acids.

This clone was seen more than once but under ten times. The CDR3 loop is CATSLGAALGYTF. The CDR3 DNA sequence: TGTGCCACCAGCTTAGGAGCGGCCCTGGGCTACACCTTC. The chain is built from TRBV15 and TRBJ1-2; no definite D call. The CDR3 consists of 13 residues. V lost 5 bases, J lost 8 bases, and 15 bases lay in between. Germline V gene data show CDR1 as LNHNV and CDR2 as YYDKDF (reference sequence).

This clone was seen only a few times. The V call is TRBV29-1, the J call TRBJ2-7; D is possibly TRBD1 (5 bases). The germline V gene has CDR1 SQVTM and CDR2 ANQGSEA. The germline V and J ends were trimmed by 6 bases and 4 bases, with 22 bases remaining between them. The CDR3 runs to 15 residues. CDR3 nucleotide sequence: TGCAGCGTGGGATCCCAGGGATCGGTTCTGTACGAGCAGTACTTC. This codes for CSVGSQGSVLYEQYF.

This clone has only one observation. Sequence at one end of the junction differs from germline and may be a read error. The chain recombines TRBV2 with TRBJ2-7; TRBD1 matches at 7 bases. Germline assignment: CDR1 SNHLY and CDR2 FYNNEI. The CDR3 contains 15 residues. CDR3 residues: CARSGRQGSAYEQYF. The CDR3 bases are TGTGCCAGGAGTGGAAGACAGGGAAGCGCCTACGAGCAGTACTTC.